Each of the 27 T cell receptor beta chains below was sequenced from the same sample in a study of control samples from healthy donors and cancer patients. Produced via immunoSEQ multiplex PCR; TCRdb's table is partial and in-frame only. Here the sample spans 100,000 to 150,000 clones, roughly 92% being singletons. Sequencing was performed on PBMCs. These receptors were collected from a man older than 75 with head and neck cancer.

The rearrangement uses TRBV12-3 or TRBV12-4 and TRBJ1-1, with D unclear. The CDR3 runs 13 residues. V lost 6 bases, J lost 1 base, and 9 bases lay in between. The CDR3 spells CASSLHQNTEAFF. CDR3 sequence (DNA): TGTGCCAGCAGCCTCCACCAGAACACTGAAGCTTTCTTT.

This chain uses TRBV7-9 with TRBJ1-6; D gene ambiguous. Deletions cut 0 bases from V and 10 bases from J, with 10 bases between. CDR3 length equals 14 residues. CDR1 SEHNR and CDR2 FQNEAQ come from the germline V gene (reference sequence). The CDR3 sequence is CASSLAPVDSPLHF. The CDR3 nucleotides read TGTGCCAGCAGCTTAGCCCCAGTAGACTCACCCCTCCACTTT.

V and J are TRBV6-5 and TRBJ2-1, with TRBD1 identical over 10 bases. V lost 7 bases to trimming and J lost 11 bases; unmatched junction nucleotides: 14. CDR3 size: 15 residues. CDR1 is MNHEY and CDR2 is SVGAGI in the germline V gene. As DNA, the CDR3 is TGTGCCAGCACAGCCGGGACAGGGGCTTATGGTAAGCAGTTCTTC. This codes for CASTAGTGAYGKQFF.

The chain carries TRBV21-1 and TRBJ2-1; TRBD1 is the table's D call, not checked against the DNA. TRBV21-1 is reported as a pseudogene. CDR3 length: 15 residues. CDR3 region: CASSKPGLGSGEQFF. CDR3 bases: TGTGCCAGCAGCAAGCCAGGCTTGGGCTCCGGTGAGCAGTTCTTC.

The gene calls are TRBV20-1 and TRBJ1-2; D possibly corresponds to TRBD1 (6 bases). The germline CDR1 and CDR2 sequences are DFQATT and SNEGSKA (reference sequence). The CDR3 sequence is 11 residues long. The germline V and J ends were trimmed by 4 bases and 8 bases, with 11 bases remaining between them. CDR3 sequence (DNA): TGCAGTGCTATCGGACAGCCCGGCTACACCTTC. This sequence encodes CSAIGQPGYTF.

The CDR3: CASSLVGSSTYNEQFF. The DNA of the CDR3 is TGCGCCAGCAGCTTGGTCGGGAGTAGCACCTACAATGAGCAGTTCTTC. The chain has TRBV5-1 and TRBJ2-1; tentatively, D is TRBD2 (6 bases). The CDR3 sequence is 16 residues long. Between the trimmed V and J ends, which lost 0 bases and 2 bases, there was a span of 12 bases. CDR1 and CDR2 from the germline V gene are SGHRS and YFSETQ.

The chain links TRBV18 to TRBJ1-5, with no clear D. The CDR3 sequence is 13 residues long. Per the germline V gene, CDR1 is KGHSH and CDR2 is LQKENI. Between the trimmed V and J ends, which lost 5 bases and 2 bases, there was a span of 7 bases. CDR3 region: CASSSAGNQPQHF. DNA for the CDR3: TGTGCCAGCTCAAGTGCAGGCAATCAGCCCCAGCATTTT.

The chain couples TRBV7-8 to TRBJ1-4, with 7 positions matching TRBD1. Per germline, CDR1 SGHVS and CDR2 FQNEAQ. V was pared by 2 bases and J by 3 bases, with 3 bases of the junction left unmatched. There are 15 residues in the CDR3. CDR3 loop: CASSLWDRPNEKLFF. CDR3 in DNA: TGTGCCAGCAGCTTATGGGACAGACCTAATGAAAAACTGTTTTTT.

This rearrangement joins TRBV6-5 to TRBJ1-2, with D possibly matching TRBD1 (6 bases). Germline-derived CDR1 and CDR2 are MNHEY and SVGAGI. The CDR3 is 13 residues long. V was clipped by 5 bases and J by 4 bases, with 11 bases between them. The CDR3 DNA sequence: TGTGCCAGCAGTCCCGGGACACCCTATGGCTACACCTTC. Protein: CASSPGTPYGYTF.

This clone appeared a single time. V and J are TRBV28 and TRBJ2-7; D is possibly TRBD1 or TRBD2 (5 bases each). CDR3 length: 18 residues. Germline CDR1 reads MDHEN; CDR2 reads SYDVKM. Trimming removed 3 bases at V and 2 bases at J, with 23 bases between. The CDR3 is CASSFPQAAGTDTYEQYF. The CDR3 nucleotides read TGTGCCAGCAGTTTCCCCCAAGCCGCCGGGACGGACACCTACGAGCAGTACTTC. The complete variable domain, with remaining parts taken from reference TRBV28 and TRBJ2-7, reads DVKVTQSSRYLVKRTGEKVFLECVQDMDHENMFWYRQDPGLGLRLIYFSYDVKMKEKGDIPEGYSVSREKKERFSLILESASTNQTSMYLCASSFPQAAGTDTYEQYFGPGTRLTVT.

The chain recombines TRBV7-6 with TRBJ2-3; TRBD1 aligns across 7 bases. Germline-derived CDR1 and CDR2 are SGHVS and FNYEAQ. V gave up 6 bases and J gave up 7 bases; unmatched junction bases: 16. The CDR3 sequence is 16 residues long. The chain's CDR3 is CASSKNRGVAGHTQYF. CDR3 DNA: TGTGCCAGCAGTAAAAACAGGGGAGTAGCAGGTCATACGCAGTATTTT.

Here the CDR3 reads CASSQDLRQGLGGGEKLFF. CDR3 in DNA: TGCGCCAGCAGCCAAGATCTACGGCAGGGATTAGGGGGGGGTGAAAAACTGTTTTTT. The V call is TRBV4-3, the J call TRBJ1-4; a weak D match, TRBD1 (6 bases). Germline V gene lookup returns CDR1 LGHNA and CDR2 YSLEER. V was shortened by 0 bases and J by 7 bases, with 24 bases between the two germline ends. The CDR3 totals 19 residues.

The chain couples TRBV7-9 to TRBJ2-7, with D unresolved. The V end lost 0 bases, the J end lost 4 bases, and 7 bases lay between the germline ends. Per germline, CDR1 SEHNR and CDR2 FQNEAQ (reference sequence). The CDR3 spans 13 residues. The CDR3 coding sequence is TGTGCCAGCAGCTTAGCGGTATCTTACGAGCAGTACTTC. Its protein product is CASSLAVSYEQYF.

J is TRBJ2-2 and V is TRBV10-3; unclear D gene. The V gene lost 4 bases and the J gene lost 0 bases, with 9 bases spanning the gap. Germline-derived CDR1 and CDR2 are ENHRY and SYGVKD. The CDR3 extends over 15 amino acids. CDR3 bases: TGTGCCATCAGTGCTATGTCCGCGAACACCGGGGAGCTGTTTTTT. Translating it yields CAISAMSANTGELFF.

This chain's CDR3 is CASSIMDRAIYGYTF. DNA of the CDR3: TGTGCCAGCAGCATCATGGACAGGGCTATATATGGCTACACCTTC. V gene TRBV11-2 combines with J gene TRBJ1-2, with 8 bases that match TRBD1. The CDR3 covers 15 residues. Germline CDR1 SGHAT, CDR2 FQNNGV. V dropped 5 bases and J dropped 5; count of bases not matched to a gene: 10.

This chain links TRBV19 with TRBJ1-5; D remains unclear. CDR3 length: 13 amino acids. V lost 5 bases and J lost 1, with 6 bases in between. Looked up from germline, CDR1 is LNHDA and CDR2 is SQIVND (reference sequence). This CDR3 is CASSSLSNQPQHF. CDR3 coding DNA: TGTGCCAGTAGTTCCCTAAGCAATCAGCCCCAGCATTTT.

The chain couples TRBV19 to TRBJ1-1; TRBD1 agrees at 10 bases. The CDR3 totals 16 residues. V lost 4 bases, J lost 4 bases, and 9 bases stayed unmatched. Germline V CDR1 and CDR2: LNHDA, SQIVND (reference sequence). Here the CDR3 reads CASSNPRQGAGTEAFF. The CDR3 DNA sequence: TGTGCCAGTAGTAACCCCCGACAGGGGGCTGGCACTGAAGCTTTCTTT.

The V and J genes are TRBV3-1 (or the pseudogene TRBV3-2) and TRBJ1-2; tentatively, D is TRBD1 (5 bases). Trimming removed 2 bases from V and 5 bases from J, with 18 bases in between. Germline loops: CDR1 LGHDT, CDR2 YNNKEL (reference sequence). CDR3 size: 16 residues. The CDR3 spells CASSQLGQAGRYGYTF. CDR3 nucleotide sequence: TGTGCCAGCAGCCAATTGGGGCAAGCGGGACGGTATGGCTACACCTTC.

The chain employs TRBV13 and TRBJ1-2; no clear D. Looked up from germline, CDR1 is PRHDT and CDR2 is FYEKMQ (reference sequence). This CDR3 contains 14 residues. V dropped 5 bases and J dropped 5 bases, with 15 bases sitting between them. CDR3 residues: CASSEPGVTYGYTF. CDR3 sequence (DNA): TGTGCCAGCAGCGAGCCCGGGGTAACTTATGGCTACACCTTC. Full variable domain (remainder filled in from reference TRBV13 and TRBJ1-2): AAGVIQSPRHLIKEKRETATLKCYPIPRHDTVYWYQQGPGQDPQFLISFYEKMQSDKGSIPDRFSAQQFSDYHSELNMSSLELGDSALYFCASSEPGVTYGYTFGSGTRLTVV.

This chain joins TRBV5-1 and TRBJ2-2; TRBD2 matches 9 bases. This CDR3 has 17 amino acids. Germline CDR1 reads SGHRS; CDR2 reads YFSETQ. The ends lost 0 bases at V and 7 bases at J; junction bases unmatched: 10. As DNA, the CDR3 is TGCGCCAGCAGCTTGGCTACCCGCGGGGGGGCTGTCGGGGAGCTGTTTTTT. Its translation: CASSLATRGGAVGELFF.

CDR3 DNA sequence: TGTGCCAGCAGCCCCATCTCGGGTCAGGAGTCACCCCTCCACTTT. It encodes CASSPISGQESPLHF. The chain links TRBV5-5 to TRBJ1-6; D gene uncertain. The V gene lost 4 bases and the J gene lost 10 bases, with 18 bases spanning the gap. This CDR3 is built from 15 residues. Germline CDR1 and CDR2: SGHKS and YYEKEE (reference sequence).

The chain links TRBV9 to TRBJ2-1; TRBD2 aligns across 12 bases. CDR1 and CDR2 (germline): SGDLS, YYNGEE. J gave up 6 bases and V 3 bases, and 4 bases lay outside the gene matches. CDR3 length: 15 amino acids. The CDR3 DNA is TGTGCCAGCAGCGCACGACTAGCGGGGGCCAATGAGCAGTTCTTC. It encodes CASSARLAGANEQFF.

The J gene is TRBJ2-7, the V gene TRBV27; 7 positions match TRBD2. From germline, CDR1 is MNHEY and CDR2 SMNVEV (reference sequence). This CDR3 has 18 amino acids. V trimming: 5 bases; J trimming: 0 bases; junction bases outside the gene matches: 16. In DNA form, the CDR3 reads TGTGCCAGCAGTCCCATATGGGGAGGGCAGGCGGGCTCCTACGAGCAGTACTTC. It translates to CASSPIWGGQAGSYEQYF.

V and J are TRBV27 and TRBJ1-2; TRBD1 might be the D (6 bases). The germline V and J ends were trimmed by 4 bases and 1 base, with 19 bases remaining between them. The CDR3 has 17 amino acids. Germline CDR1 and CDR2: MNHEY and SMNVEV (reference sequence). The DNA for the CDR3 is TGTGCCAGCAGTTCCCAGGGGAGGGTTCCGGGTAACTATGGCTACACCTTC. It is translated as CASSSQGRVPGNYGYTF.

V and J are TRBV5-1 and TRBJ1-3, with unresolved D. Trimming cost V 4 bases and J 4 bases, with 12 bases left between them. CDR3 size: 14 residues. Germline values: CDR1 SGHRS, CDR2 YFSETQ. CDR3 DNA sequence: TGCGCCAGCAGCCCCAGGACGGAGGGAAACACCATATATTTT. Residues: CASSPRTEGNTIYF.

The rearrangement uses TRBV29-1 and TRBJ2-5; the D gene is possibly TRBD2 (6 bases). Between the trimmed V and J ends, which lost 4 bases and 2 bases, there was a span of 11 bases. Per germline, CDR1 SQVTM and CDR2 ANQGSEA. The CDR3 is 13 residues long. CDR3 amino acids: CSVVRGAQETQYF. DNA for the CDR3: TGCAGCGTTGTGCGGGGCGCGCAAGAGACCCAGTACTTC.

DNA for the CDR3: TGTGCCAGCAGCGTAGATTGGATGAAGCGGGGGGGCTTCACTGGGACAGATACGCAGTATTTT. It encodes CASSVDWMKRGGFTGTDTQYF. The genes are TRBV9 and TRBJ2-3; 10 nucleotides agree with TRBD2. CDR1 is SGDLS and CDR2 is YYNGEE in the germline V gene. This CDR3 spans 21 amino acids. Germline trimming cut 0 bases from V and 3 bases from J; bases unmatched to any gene: 19.